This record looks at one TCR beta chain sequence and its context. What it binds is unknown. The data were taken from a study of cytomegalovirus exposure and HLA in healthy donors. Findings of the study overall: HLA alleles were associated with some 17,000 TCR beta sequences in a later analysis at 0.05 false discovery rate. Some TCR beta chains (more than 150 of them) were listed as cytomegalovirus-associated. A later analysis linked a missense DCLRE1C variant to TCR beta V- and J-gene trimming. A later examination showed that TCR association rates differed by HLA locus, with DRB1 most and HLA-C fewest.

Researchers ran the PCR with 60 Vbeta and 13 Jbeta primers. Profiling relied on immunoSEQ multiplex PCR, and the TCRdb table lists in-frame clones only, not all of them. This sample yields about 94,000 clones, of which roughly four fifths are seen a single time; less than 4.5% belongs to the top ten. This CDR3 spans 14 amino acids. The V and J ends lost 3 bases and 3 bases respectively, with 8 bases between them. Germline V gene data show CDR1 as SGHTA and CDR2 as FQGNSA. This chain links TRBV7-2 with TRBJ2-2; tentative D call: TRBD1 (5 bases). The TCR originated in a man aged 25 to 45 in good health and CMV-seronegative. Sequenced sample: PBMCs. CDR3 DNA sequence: TGTGCCAGCAGCTTCAGGGCGGACACCGGGGAGCTGTTTTTT. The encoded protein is CASSFRADTGELFF.